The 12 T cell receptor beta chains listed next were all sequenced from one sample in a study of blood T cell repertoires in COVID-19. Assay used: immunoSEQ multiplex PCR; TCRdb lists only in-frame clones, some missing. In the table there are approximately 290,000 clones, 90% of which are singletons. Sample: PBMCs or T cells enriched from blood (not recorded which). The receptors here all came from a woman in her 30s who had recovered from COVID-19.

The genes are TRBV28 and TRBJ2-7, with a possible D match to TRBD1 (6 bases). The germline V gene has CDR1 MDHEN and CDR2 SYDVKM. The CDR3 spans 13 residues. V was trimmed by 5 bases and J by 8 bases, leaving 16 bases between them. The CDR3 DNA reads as TGTGCCAGCAGTCCGTCGGGACATTTAAAGCAGTACTTC. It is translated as CASSPSGHLKQYF.

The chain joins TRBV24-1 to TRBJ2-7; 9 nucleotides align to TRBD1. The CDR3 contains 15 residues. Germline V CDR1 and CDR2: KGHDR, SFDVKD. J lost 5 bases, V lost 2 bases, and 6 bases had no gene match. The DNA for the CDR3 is TGTGCCACCAGTGATTCTTTCCGGGACAGGGACGAGCAGTACTTC. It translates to CATSDSFRDRDEQYF.

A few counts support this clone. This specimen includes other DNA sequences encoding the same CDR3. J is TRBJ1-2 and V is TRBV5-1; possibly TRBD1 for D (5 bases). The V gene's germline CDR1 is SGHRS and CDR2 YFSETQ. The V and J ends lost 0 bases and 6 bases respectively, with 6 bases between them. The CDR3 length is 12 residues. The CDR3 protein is CASSLAGNGYTF. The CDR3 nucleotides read TGCGCCAGCAGCTTGGCAGGGAATGGCTACACCTTC.

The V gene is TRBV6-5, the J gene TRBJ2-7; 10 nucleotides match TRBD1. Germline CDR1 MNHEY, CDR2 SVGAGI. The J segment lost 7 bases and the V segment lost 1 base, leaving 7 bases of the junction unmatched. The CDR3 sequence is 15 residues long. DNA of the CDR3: TGTGCCAGCAGTTACTTAGGACAGGGGGTGGGTGAGCAGTACTTC. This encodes CASSYLGQGVGEQYF.

The DNA of the CDR3 is TGCGCCAGCAGCTTCTCCCATCCGGGACAGGGGGGAGTGGACTATGGCTACACCTTC. It encodes CASSFSHPGQGGVDYGYTF. The chain joins TRBV5-1 to TRBJ1-2; 11 nucleotides match TRBD1. V gave up 2 bases and J gave up 3 bases; unmatched junction bases: 15. This CDR3 is 19 amino acids long. In germline, CDR1 is SGHRS, CDR2 YFSETQ.

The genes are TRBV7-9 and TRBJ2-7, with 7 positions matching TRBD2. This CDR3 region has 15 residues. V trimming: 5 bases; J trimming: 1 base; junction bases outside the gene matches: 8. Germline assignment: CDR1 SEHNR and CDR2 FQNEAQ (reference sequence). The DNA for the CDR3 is TGTGCCAGCAGCGTCTCTAGCGGTTATTCCTACGAGCAGTACTTC. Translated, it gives CASSVSSGYSYEQYF.

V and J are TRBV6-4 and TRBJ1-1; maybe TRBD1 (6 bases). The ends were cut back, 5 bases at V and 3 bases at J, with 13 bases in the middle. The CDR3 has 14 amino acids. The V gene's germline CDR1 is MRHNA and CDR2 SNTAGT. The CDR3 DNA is TGTGCCAGCAGTCCTAACAGGGTTCACACTGAAGCTTTCTTT. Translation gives CASSPNRVHTEAFF.

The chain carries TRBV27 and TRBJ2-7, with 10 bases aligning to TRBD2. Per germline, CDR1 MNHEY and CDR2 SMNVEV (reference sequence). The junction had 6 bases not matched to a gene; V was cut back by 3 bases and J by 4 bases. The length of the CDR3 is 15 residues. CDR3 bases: TGTGCCAGCAGTTTGGAAGCGGGAGGGCCTTACGAGCAGTACTTC. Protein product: CASSLEAGGPYEQYF.

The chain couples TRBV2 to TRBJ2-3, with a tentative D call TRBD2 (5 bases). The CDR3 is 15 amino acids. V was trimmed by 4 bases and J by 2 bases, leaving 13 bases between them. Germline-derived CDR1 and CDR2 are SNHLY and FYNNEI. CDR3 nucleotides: TGTGCCAGCAGTGTGGACTGGAAAAACACAGATACGCAGTATTTT. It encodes CASSVDWKNTDTQYF. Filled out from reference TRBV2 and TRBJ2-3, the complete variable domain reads EPEVTQTPSHQVTQMGQEVILRCVPISNHLYFYWYRQILGQKVEFLVSFYNNEISEKSEIFDDQFSVERPDGSNFTLKIRSTKLEDSAMYFCASSVDWKNTDTQYFGPGTRLTVL.

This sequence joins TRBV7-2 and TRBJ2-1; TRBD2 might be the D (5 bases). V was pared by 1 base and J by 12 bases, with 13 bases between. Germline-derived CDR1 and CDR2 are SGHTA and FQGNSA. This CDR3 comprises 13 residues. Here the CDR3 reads CASSLDSHRGQFF. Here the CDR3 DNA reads TGTGCCAGCAGCTTAGACTCTCACCGGGGGCAGTTCTTC.

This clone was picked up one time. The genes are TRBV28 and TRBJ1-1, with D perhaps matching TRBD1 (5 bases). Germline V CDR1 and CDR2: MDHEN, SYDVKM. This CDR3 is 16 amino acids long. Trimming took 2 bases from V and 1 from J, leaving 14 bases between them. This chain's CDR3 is CASSLGPLGGNTEAFF. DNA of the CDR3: TGTGCCAGCAGTTTAGGCCCCTTGGGGGGGAACACTGAAGCTTTCTTT.

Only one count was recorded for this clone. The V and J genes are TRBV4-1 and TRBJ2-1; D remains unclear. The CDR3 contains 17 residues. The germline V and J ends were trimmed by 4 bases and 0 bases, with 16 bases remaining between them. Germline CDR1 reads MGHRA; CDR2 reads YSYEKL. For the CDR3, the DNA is TGCGCCAGCAGCCTATTTCTCGGCGGAACCTCCTACAATGAGCAGTTCTTC. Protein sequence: CASSLFLGGTSYNEQFF.